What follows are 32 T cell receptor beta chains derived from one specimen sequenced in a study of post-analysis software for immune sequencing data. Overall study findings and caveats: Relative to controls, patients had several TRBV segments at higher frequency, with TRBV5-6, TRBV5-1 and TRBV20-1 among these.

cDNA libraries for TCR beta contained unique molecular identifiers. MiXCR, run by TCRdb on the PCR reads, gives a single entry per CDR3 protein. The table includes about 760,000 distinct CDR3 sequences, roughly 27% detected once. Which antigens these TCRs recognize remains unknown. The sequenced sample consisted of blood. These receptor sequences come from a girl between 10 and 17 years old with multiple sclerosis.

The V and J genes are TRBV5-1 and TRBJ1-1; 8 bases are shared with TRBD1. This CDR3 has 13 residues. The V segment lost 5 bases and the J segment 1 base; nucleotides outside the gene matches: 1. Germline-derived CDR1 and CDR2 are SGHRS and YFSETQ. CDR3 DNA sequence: TGCGCCAGCAGGACAGGGGCGAACACTGAAGCTTTCTTT. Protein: CASRTGANTEAFF.

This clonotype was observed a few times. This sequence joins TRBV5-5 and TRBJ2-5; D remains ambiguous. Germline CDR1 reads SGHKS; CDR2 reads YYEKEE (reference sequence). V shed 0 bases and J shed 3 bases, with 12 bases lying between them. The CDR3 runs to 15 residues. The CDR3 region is CASSLVTATKETQYF. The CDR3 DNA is TGTGCCAGCAGCTTGGTCACAGCAACTAAAGAGACCCAGTACTTC.

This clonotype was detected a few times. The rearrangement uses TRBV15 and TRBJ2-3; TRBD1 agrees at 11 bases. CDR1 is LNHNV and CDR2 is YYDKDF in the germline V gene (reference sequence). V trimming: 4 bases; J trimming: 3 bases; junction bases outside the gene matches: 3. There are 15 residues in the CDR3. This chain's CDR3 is CATSTGQGETDTQYF. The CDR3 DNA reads TGTGCCACCAGCACGGGACAGGGGGAGACAGATACGCAGTATTTT.

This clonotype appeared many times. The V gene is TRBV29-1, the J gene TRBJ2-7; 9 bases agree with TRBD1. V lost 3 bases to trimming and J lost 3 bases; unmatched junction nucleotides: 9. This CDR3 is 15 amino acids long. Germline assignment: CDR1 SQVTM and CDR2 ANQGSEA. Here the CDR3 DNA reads TGCAGCGTTGACGGGGCGACAGGGGGTAGCTACGAGCAGTACTTC. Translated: CSVDGATGGSYEQYF.

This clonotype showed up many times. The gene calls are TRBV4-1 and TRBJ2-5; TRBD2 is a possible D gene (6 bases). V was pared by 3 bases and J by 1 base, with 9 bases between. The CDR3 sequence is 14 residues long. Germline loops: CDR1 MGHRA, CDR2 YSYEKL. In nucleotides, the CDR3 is TGCGCCAGCAGCCATCTTAGCGGCCAAGAGACCCAGTACTTC. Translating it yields CASSHLSGQETQYF.

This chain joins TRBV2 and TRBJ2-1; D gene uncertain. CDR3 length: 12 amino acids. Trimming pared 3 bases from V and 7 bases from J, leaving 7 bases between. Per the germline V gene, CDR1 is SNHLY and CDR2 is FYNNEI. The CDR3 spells CASSEVSNEQFF. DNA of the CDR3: TGTGCCAGCAGTGAGGTTTCGAATGAGCAGTTCTTC.

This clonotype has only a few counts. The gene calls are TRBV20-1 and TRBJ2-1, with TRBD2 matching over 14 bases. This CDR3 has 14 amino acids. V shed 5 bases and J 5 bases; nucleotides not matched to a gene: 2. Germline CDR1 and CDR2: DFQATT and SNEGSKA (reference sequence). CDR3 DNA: TGCAGTGCTCTGACTAGCGGGGGGGACAATGAGCAGTTCTTC. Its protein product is CSALTSGGDNEQFF.

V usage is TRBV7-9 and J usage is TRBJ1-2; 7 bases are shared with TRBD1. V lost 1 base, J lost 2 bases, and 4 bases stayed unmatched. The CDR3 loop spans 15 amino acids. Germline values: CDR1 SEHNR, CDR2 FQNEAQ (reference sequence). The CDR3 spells CASSLGGGGNYGYTF. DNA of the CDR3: TGTGCCAGCAGCTTAGGAGGAGGGGGCAACTATGGCTACACCTTC.

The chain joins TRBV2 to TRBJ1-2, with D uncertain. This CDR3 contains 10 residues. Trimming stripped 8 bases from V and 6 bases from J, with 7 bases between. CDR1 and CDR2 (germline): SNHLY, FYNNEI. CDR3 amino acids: CASSSDGYTF. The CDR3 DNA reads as TGTGCCAGCTCGTCGGATGGCTACACCTTC. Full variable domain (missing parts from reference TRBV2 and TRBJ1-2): EPEVTQTPSHQVTQMGQEVILRCVPISNHLYFYWYRQILGQKVEFLVSFYNNEISEKSEIFDDQFSVERPDGSNFTLKIRSTKLEDSAMYFCASSSDGYTFGSGTRLTVV.

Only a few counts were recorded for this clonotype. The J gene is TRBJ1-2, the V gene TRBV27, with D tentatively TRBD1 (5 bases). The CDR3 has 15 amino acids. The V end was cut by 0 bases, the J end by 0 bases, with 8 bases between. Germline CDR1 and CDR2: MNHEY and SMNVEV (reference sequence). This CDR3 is CASSLSRGSNYGYTF. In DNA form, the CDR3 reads TGTGCCAGCAGTTTATCGAGGGGATCTAACTATGGCTACACCTTC.

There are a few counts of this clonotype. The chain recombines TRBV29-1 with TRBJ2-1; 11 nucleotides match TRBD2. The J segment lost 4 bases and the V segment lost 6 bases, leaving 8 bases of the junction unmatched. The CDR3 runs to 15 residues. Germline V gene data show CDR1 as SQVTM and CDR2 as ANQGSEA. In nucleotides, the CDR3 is TGCAGCGTCTTCCTAGCGGGAGGATATTACAATGAGCAGTTCTTC. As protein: CSVFLAGGYYNEQFF.

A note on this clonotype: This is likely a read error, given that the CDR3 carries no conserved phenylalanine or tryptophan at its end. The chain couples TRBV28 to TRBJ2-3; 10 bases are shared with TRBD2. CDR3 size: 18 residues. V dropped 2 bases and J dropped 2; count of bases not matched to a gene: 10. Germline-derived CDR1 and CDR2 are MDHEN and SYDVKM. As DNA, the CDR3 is TGTGCCAGCAGTTTACCTTCTTCTAGCGGGAGAACCACAGATACGCAGTATATT. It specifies CASSLPSSSGRTTDTQYI.

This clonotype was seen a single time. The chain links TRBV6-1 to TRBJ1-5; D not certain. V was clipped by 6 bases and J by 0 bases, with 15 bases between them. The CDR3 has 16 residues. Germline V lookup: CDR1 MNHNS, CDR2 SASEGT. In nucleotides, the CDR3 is TGTGCCAGCAGGCCTCGGGCAGCATATAGCAATCAGCCCCAGCATTTT. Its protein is CASRPRAAYSNQPQHF.

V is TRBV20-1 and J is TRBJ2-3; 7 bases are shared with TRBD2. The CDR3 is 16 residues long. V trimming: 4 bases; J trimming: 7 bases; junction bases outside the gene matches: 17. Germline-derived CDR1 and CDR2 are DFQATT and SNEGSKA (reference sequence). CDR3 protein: CSANRAGRELAYTQYF. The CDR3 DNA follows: TGCAGTGCTAACCGTGCCGGGCGGGAGTTGGCCTATACGCAGTATTTT.

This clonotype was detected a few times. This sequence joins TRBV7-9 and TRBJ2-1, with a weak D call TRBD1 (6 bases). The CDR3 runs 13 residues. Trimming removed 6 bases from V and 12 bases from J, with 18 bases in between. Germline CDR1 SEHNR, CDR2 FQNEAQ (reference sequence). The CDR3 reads CASSRTQGFWQFF. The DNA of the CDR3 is TGTGCCAGCAGTCGAACACAGGGTTTTTGGCAGTTCTTC.

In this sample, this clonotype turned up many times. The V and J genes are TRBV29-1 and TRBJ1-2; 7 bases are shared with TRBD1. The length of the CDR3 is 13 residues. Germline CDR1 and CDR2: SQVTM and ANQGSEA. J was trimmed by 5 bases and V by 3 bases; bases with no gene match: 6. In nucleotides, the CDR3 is TGCAGCGTTGATTACAGGGGTTTTTATGGCTACACCTTC. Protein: CSVDYRGFYGYTF. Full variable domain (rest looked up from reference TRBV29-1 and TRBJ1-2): SAVISQKPSRDICQRGTSLTIQCQVDSQVTMMFWYRQQPGQSLTLIATANQGSEATYESGFVIDKFPISRPNLTFSTLTVSNMSPEDSSIYLCSVDYRGFYGYTFGSGTRLTVV.

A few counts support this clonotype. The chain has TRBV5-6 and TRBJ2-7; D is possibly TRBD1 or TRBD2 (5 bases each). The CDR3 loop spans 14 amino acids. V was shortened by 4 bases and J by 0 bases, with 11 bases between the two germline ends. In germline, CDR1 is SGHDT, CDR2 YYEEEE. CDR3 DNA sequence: TGTGCCAGCAGCCCCGGGGCCGTCTCCTACGAGCAGTACTTC. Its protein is CASSPGAVSYEQYF.

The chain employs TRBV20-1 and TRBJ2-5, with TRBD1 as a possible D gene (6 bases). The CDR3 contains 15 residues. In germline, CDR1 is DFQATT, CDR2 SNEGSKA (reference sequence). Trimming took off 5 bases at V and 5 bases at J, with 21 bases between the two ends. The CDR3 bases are TGCAGTGCTCAGGAACAGGGTATCTTTTACGAGACCCAGTACTTC. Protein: CSAQEQGIFYETQYF.

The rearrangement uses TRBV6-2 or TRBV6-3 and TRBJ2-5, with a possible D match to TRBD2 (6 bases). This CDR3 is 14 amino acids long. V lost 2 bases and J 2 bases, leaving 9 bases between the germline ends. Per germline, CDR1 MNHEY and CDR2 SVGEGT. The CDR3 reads CASSYGGEQETQYF. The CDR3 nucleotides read TGTGCCAGCAGTTACGGCGGGGAGCAAGAGACCCAGTACTTC.

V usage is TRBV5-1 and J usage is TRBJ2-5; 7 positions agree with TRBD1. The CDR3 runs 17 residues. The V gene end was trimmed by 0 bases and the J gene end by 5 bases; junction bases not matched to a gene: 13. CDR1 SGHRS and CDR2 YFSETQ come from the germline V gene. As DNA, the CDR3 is TGCGCCAGCAGCTTGGCCAATAGCCAGGGGGTGGTCGAGACCCAGTACTTC. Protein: CASSLANSQGVVETQYF.

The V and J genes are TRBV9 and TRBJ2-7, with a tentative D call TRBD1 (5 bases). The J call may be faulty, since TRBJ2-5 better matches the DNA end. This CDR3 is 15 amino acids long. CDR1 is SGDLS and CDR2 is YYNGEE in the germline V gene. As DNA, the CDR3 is TGTGCCAGCAGCGTAGAATCAGCCAAAGGGGTGACCCAGTACTTC. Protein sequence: CASSVESAKGVTQYF.

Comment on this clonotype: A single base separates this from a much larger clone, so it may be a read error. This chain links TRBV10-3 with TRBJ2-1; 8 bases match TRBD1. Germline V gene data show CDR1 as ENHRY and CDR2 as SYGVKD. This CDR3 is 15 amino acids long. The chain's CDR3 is CVIRDRGQGRNEQFF. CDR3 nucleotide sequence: TGTGTCATCAGAGACCGTGGACAGGGTAGGAATGAGCAGTTCTTC.

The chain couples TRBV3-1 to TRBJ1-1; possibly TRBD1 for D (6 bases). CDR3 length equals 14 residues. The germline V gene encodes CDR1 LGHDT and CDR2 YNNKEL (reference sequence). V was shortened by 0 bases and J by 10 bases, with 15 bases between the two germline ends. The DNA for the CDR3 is TGTGCCAGCAGCCAAGATCGGAGGGGGTCGGCAGCTTTCTTT. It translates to CASSQDRRGSAAFF. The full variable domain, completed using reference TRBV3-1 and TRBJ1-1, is DTAVSQTPKYLVTQMGNDKSIKCEQNLGHDTMYWYKQDSKKFLKIMFSYNNKELIINETVPNRFSPKSPDKAHLNLHINSLELGDSAVYFCASSQDRRGSAAFFGQGTRLTVV.

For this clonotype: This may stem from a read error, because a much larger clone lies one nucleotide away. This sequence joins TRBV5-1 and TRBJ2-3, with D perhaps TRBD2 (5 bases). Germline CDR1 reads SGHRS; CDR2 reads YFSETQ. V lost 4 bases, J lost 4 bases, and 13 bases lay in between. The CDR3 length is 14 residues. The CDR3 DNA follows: TGCGCCAGCAGCGCCTACCTAGCCCCAGATACGCAGTATTTT. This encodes CASSAYLAPDTQYF.

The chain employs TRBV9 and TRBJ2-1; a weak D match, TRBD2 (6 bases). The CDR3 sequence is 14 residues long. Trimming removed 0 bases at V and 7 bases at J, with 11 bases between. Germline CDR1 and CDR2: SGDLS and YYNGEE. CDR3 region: CASSVDGSSNEQFF. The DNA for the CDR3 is TGTGCCAGCAGCGTAGACGGGAGCAGTAATGAGCAGTTCTTC. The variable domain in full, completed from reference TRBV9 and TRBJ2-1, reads DSGVTQTPKHLITATGQRVTLRCSPRSGDLSVYWYQQSLDQGLQFLIQYYNGEERAKGNILERFSAQQFPDLHSELNLSSLELGDSALYFCASSVDGSSNEQFFGPGTRLTVL.

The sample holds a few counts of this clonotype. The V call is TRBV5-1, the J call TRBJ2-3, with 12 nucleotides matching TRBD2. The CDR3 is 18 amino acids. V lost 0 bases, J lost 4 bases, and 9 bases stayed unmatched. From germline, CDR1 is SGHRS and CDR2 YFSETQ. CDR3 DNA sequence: TGCGCCAGCAGCTTGGTCGCTAGCGGGGGGGCAGTGGCAGATACGCAGTATTTT. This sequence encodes CASSLVASGGAVADTQYF.

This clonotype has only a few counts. Written as DNA, the CDR3 is TGTGCCAGCAGACCAGGACTAGTCCGACTCCGTGAGACCCAGTACTTC. Amino acid sequence: CASRPGLVRLRETQYF. The chain recombines TRBV6-2 or TRBV6-3 with TRBJ2-5; 7 nucleotides match TRBD2. Germline V gene lookup returns CDR1 MNHEY and CDR2 SVGEGT. V was clipped by 6 bases and J by 5 bases; unmatched bases: 15. This CDR3 is built from 16 residues.

CDR3 amino acids: CASTAASTAEQYF. The CDR3 region has the DNA TGTGCCAGCACCGCTGCTAGCACAGCCGAGCAGTACTTC. The rearrangement uses TRBV12-3 or TRBV12-4 and TRBJ2-5; tentative D call: TRBD2 (5 bases). The DNA end is a closer match to TRBJ2-7, so the J assignment may be wrong. The CDR3 length is 13 residues.

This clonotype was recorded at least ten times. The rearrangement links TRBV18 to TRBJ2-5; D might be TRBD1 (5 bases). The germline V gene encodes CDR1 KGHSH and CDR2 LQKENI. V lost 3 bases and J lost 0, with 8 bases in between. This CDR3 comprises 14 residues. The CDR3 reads CASSPGPHQETQYF. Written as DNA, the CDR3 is TGTGCCAGCTCACCGGGGCCCCACCAAGAGACCCAGTACTTC.

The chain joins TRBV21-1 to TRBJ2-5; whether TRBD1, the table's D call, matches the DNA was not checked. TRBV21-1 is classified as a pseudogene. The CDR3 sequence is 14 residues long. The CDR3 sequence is CASSKKKNRGEQYF. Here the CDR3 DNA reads TGTGCCAGTAGCAAAAAAAAGAACCGAGGGGAGCAGTACTTC.

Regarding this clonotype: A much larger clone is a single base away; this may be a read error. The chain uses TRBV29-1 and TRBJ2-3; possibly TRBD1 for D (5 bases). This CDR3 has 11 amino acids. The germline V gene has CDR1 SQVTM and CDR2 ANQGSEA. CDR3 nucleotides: TGCAGCGTTCTCCCCACAGGTACGCAGTATTTT. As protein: CSVLPTGTQYF.

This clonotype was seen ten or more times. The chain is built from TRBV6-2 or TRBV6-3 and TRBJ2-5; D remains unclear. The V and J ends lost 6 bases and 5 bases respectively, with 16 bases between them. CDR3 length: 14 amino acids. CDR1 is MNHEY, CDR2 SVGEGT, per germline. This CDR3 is CASSSDVLYETQYF. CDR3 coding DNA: TGTGCCAGCAGCTCGGACGTCCTTTACGAGACCCAGTACTTC.